Below, one T cell receptor beta chain is given with its context. The J segment lost 8 bases and the V segment lost 5 bases, leaving 15 bases of the junction unmatched. Germline V CDR1 and CDR2: SGHTA, FQGTGA. This CDR3 is 16 amino acids long. The study pooled second doses at about 4 or about 12 weeks. The sample comes from a study of T cell responses to AZD1222 COVID-19 vaccine. Profiled with immunoSEQ multiplex PCR; TCRdb holds only in-frame clones, not every one. The sample lists about 150,000 clones, approximately 92% occurring once. The gene calls are TRBV7-3 and TRBJ2-3; 8 nucleotides agree with TRBD2. This specimen consisted of peripheral blood, obtained 28 days after the second AZD1222 dose. This receptor was identified in an adult who received the AZD1222 COVID-19 vaccine. CDR3 sequence: CASSPAGSGGKSTQYF. In DNA, the CDR3 is TGTGCCAGCAGCCCTGCTGGGAGCGGGGGTAAAAGTACGCAGTATTTT.